This T cell receptor beta chain was observed in a study of T cell responses to AZD1222 COVID-19 vaccine. Regarding the study as a whole: CD4 TCRs covered the whole spike, strongest at regions 160-218 and 743-854. Among the donors, most were white British and more were female, and clonal diversity was possibly underestimated. Seropositive at baseline were only a handful of AZD1222 recipients.

About this clone itself: The antigen is not known.

Measured with immunoSEQ multiplex PCR; TCRdb has only the in-frame clones, and not every one. The sample has about 140,000 clones, just under 95% seen once. Germline CDR1 is MNHEY and CDR2 is SMNVEV (reference sequence). Trimming removed 4 bases from V and 5 bases from J, with 9 bases in between. There are 14 residues in the CDR3. This chain uses TRBV27 with TRBJ2-6; D gene unclear. This sequence originates from an adult in good health. The specimen was peripheral blood, collected on day 0 of AZD1222 vaccination. The CDR3 protein is CASSSKGWANVLTF. The CDR3 nucleotides are TGTGCCAGCAGTTCTAAGGGCTGGGCCAACGTCCTGACTTTC.